This T cell receptor beta chain was sequenced during a study of cytomegalovirus exposure and HLA in healthy donors. PCR involved 60 Vbeta and 13 Jbeta primers. Repertoires were generated with immunoSEQ multiplex PCR, while TCRdb's copy carries only in-frame clones and drops some. The table lists fewer than 300,000 clones, 70% to 90% of them singletons. V was pared by 9 bases and J by 0 bases, with 15 bases between. Germline CDR1 reads MNHEY; CDR2 reads SVGAGI. This CDR3 comprises 14 residues. Specimen: PBMCs. The clonotype comes from a man aged 35-49 years in good health and CMV-seropositive. The chain couples TRBV6-5 to TRBJ2-7; weak D call: TRBD1 (6 bases). The DNA for the CDR3 is TGTGCCAGTAGGAGGACAGCGAGCTCCTACGAGCAGTACTTC. Protein sequence: CASRRTASSYEQYF.